This T cell receptor beta chain was obtained from a study of cytomegalovirus exposure and HLA in healthy donors. On the study more broadly: There were about 85 million unique TCRs (from HLA-typed donors) in an early data release. Of the donors genotyped, 398 in all, 75% to 85% fell in the Caucasian-associated ancestry cluster.

As concerns this clone: Its specificity is unknown.

At the time of sampling, donors were nominally healthy, though unrecorded immune exposures were likely. Germline CDR1 is SGHTA and CDR2 is FQGNSA. J lost 0 bases, V lost 2 bases, and 3 bases had no gene match. The CDR3 is made up of 16 amino acids. 60 Vbeta and 13 Jbeta primers were used in PCR. Some clones are missing from TCRdb's copy, which holds only in-frame ones; the method was immunoSEQ multiplex PCR. The table lists around 130,000 clones, around four fifths of them singletons. Study findings and constraints: Several V segments, TRBV6-2 and TRBV6-3 among them, could not be told apart and were dropped.

The chain uses TRBV7-2 and TRBJ2-1; 8 positions match TRBD2. Input material: PBMCs. This TCR derives from a boy between 5 and 17 years old in good health and CMV-seronegative. The CDR3 region is CASSLTSGISYNEQFF. CDR3 sequence (DNA): TGTGCCAGCAGCTTAACTAGCGGTATCTCCTACAATGAGCAGTTCTTC.